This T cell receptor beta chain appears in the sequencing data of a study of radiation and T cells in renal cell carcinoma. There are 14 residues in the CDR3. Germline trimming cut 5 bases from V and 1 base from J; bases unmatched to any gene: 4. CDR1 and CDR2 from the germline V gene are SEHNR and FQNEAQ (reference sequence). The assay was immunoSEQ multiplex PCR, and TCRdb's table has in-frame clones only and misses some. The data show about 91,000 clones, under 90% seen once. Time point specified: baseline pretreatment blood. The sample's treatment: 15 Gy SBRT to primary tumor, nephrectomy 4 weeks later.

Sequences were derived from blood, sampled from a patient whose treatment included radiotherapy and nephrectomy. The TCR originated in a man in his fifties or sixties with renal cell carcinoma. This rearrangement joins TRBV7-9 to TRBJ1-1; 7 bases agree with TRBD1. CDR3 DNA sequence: TGTGCCAGCAGCCGTAACAGGGGGAACACTGAAGCTTTCTTT. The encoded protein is CASSRNRGNTEAFF.